The 31 T cell receptor beta chains given below trace back to one sample, sequenced in a study of radiotherapy plus CTLA-4 blockade in lung cancer. The data were produced by immunoSEQ multiplex PCR, yet TCRdb's version contains in-frame clones alone and is incomplete. The table records roughly 76,000 clones, roughly 69% of them present only once. Sequenced material: peripheral blood, taken from a patient treated with radiotherapy plus ipilimumab. These receptors all come from a human donor with non-small cell lung cancer whose response to radiotherapy plus ipilimumab could not be evaluated.

This clone was found a few times. The chain links TRBV28 to TRBJ2-7; TRBD2 aligns across 8 bases. J lost 0 bases, V lost 6 bases, and 10 bases had no gene match. This CDR3 contains 16 residues. In germline, CDR1 is MDHEN, CDR2 SYDVKM. DNA for the CDR3: TGTGCCAGCAGCCCCCGGGGTAGCGGGGCCTCCTACGAGCAGTACTTC. Its translation is CASSPRGSGASYEQYF. Together with reference TRBV28 and TRBJ2-7, the CDR3 gives the full variable domain: DVKVTQSSRYLVKRTGEKVFLECVQDMDHENMFWYRQDPGLGLRLIYFSYDVKMKEKGDIPEGYSVSREKKERFSLILESASTNQTSMYLCASSPRGSGASYEQYFGPGTRLTVT.

The rearrangement links TRBV5-1 to TRBJ2-7, with D possibly TRBD1 on 5 matching bases. CDR1 SGHRS and CDR2 YFSETQ come from the germline V gene. V was clipped by 4 bases and J by 1 base, with 15 bases between them. This CDR3 is built from 15 residues. The CDR3 nucleotides are TGCGCCAGCAGCCCCAGGGCGATGACATCCTACGAGCAGTACTTC. It specifies CASSPRAMTSYEQYF.

The V call is TRBV19, the J call TRBJ2-1; D is unclear. Looked up from germline, CDR1 is LNHDA and CDR2 is SQIVND (reference sequence). The CDR3 runs to 12 residues. Trimming took 5 bases from V and 5 from J, leaving 7 bases between them. This chain's CDR3 is CASSLSDNEQFF. CDR3 sequence (DNA): TGTGCCAGTAGTCTGTCAGACAATGAGCAGTTCTTC.

This clone was observed a few times. The chain is built from TRBV28 and TRBJ2-1; 7 nucleotides line up with TRBD2. The germline V gene encodes CDR1 MDHEN and CDR2 SYDVKM. The CDR3 loop spans 16 amino acids. V dropped 3 bases and J dropped 1; count of bases not matched to a gene: 6. The CDR3 is CASSLISAGSYNEQFF. The DNA of the CDR3 is TGTGCCAGCAGTTTGATTTCAGCGGGGTCCTACAATGAGCAGTTCTTC.

The V gene is TRBV18, the J gene TRBJ2-7; D remains unclear. V was clipped by 3 bases and J by 3 bases, with 6 bases between them. Germline V CDR1 and CDR2: KGHSH, LQKENI. CDR3 size: 12 residues. Here the CDR3 DNA reads TGTGCCAGCTCACCTACTTACTACGAGCAGTACTTC. This sequence encodes CASSPTYYEQYF.

This chain links TRBV7-2 with TRBJ2-7; 7 bases match TRBD1. V dropped 5 bases and J dropped 0; count of bases not matched to a gene: 4. The CDR3 spans 14 residues. Per the germline V gene, CDR1 is SGHTA and CDR2 is FQGNSA. The CDR3 DNA reads TGTGCCAGCAGCCCTGACAGGGACTCCTACGAGCAGTACTTC. As protein: CASSPDRDSYEQYF.

This clone was found a few times. The chain recombines TRBV7-8 with TRBJ1-2; TRBD1 aligns across 9 bases. V was pared by 2 bases and J by 3 bases, with 1 base of the junction left unmatched. The CDR3 runs 14 residues. CDR1 is SGHVS and CDR2 is FQNEAQ in the germline V gene. The CDR3 bases are TGTGCCAGCAGCTTAAGGACAGGGGACTATGGCTACACCTTC. Translated, it gives CASSLRTGDYGYTF.

This chain uses TRBV29-1 with TRBJ2-1; the match to TRBD1 covers 8 bases. Germline V gene data show CDR1 as SQVTM and CDR2 as ANQGSEA. CDR3 length: 14 residues. Unmatched junction bases numbered 9, after V lost 8 bases and J lost 3 bases. This chain's CDR3 is CSIMGTGYYNEQFF. In nucleotides, the CDR3 is TGCAGCATCATGGGGACAGGTTACTACAATGAGCAGTTCTTC.

Judged by abundance, this clone is medium-sized. V and J are TRBV28 and TRBJ1-2, with 7 nucleotides matching TRBD1. CDR3 length: 14 amino acids. J gave up 7 bases and V 10 bases, and 15 bases lay outside the gene matches. The germline V gene has CDR1 MDHEN and CDR2 SYDVKM. Here the CDR3 DNA reads TGTGCCAACACGGCAGGAGGGGGCGCCGGTGGCTACACCTTC. This codes for CANTAGGGAGGYTF.

CDR3 coding DNA: TGTGCCAGTAGTATAGGACGGACAGGGCAAGAGACCCAGTACTTC. Protein sequence: CASSIGRTGQETQYF. This sequence joins TRBV19 and TRBJ2-5; TRBD1 matches 8 bases. The CDR3 runs 15 residues. Germline V CDR1 and CDR2: LNHDA, SQIVND (reference sequence). Unmatched junction bases numbered 3, after V lost 1 base and J lost 2 bases.

This clone was seen a single time. This chain links TRBV27 with TRBJ2-7; 7 positions agree with TRBD1. The V and J ends lost 6 bases and 0 bases, in that order; junction bases with no gene match: 8. The CDR3 consists of 15 residues. From germline, CDR1 is MNHEY and CDR2 SMNVEV (reference sequence). This CDR3 reads CASRTRDSTSYEQYF. CDR3 sequence (DNA): TGTGCCAGCAGGACCCGGGACAGCACCTCCTACGAGCAGTACTTC.

This rearrangement joins TRBV4-1 to TRBJ1-3, with D possibly matching TRBD1 (5 bases). The V gene's germline CDR1 is MGHRA and CDR2 YSYEKL. The CDR3 runs to 14 residues. The V and J ends lost 3 bases and 4 bases respectively, with 10 bases between them. CDR3 sequence reads: CASSQLPGGNTIYF. DNA for the CDR3: TGCGCCAGCAGCCAGCTCCCAGGGGGAAACACCATATATTTT.

The chain is built from TRBV27 and TRBJ1-2, with 8 bases fitting TRBD1. The CDR3 loop spans 14 amino acids. From germline, CDR1 is MNHEY and CDR2 SMNVEV (reference sequence). After removal of 6 bases from V and 2 bases from J, the junction contained 5 bases not matched to a gene. The CDR3 loop is CASSHRGGNYGYTF. CDR3 sequence (DNA): TGTGCCAGCAGCCACAGGGGGGGGAACTATGGCTACACCTTC.

The chain recombines TRBV5-1 with TRBJ2-5, with TRBD1 identical over 12 bases. Germline loops: CDR1 SGHRS, CDR2 YFSETQ. The CDR3 runs to 16 residues. The V and J ends lost 2 bases and 11 bases, in that order; junction bases with no gene match: 13. The CDR3 bases are TGCGCCAGCAGCTTCTTTACCGGGACAGGGGGCGCGGAGCAGTACTTC. Its protein is CASSFFTGTGGAEQYF.

The chain is built from TRBV29-1 and TRBJ1-1, with a tentative D call TRBD1 (5 bases). Trimming shortened V by 6 bases and J by 6 bases, and 17 bases separated the two germline ends. This CDR3 contains 13 residues. Germline CDR1 is SQVTM and CDR2 is ANQGSEA. CDR3 sequence: CSVARGGNSEAFF. The CDR3 coding sequence is TGCAGCGTGGCCCGCGGGGGAAATTCTGAAGCTTTCTTT.

The chain has TRBV18 and TRBJ2-5; a possible D gene is TRBD1 (6 bases). V was pared by 4 bases and J by 5 bases, with 20 bases between. The CDR3 is made up of 16 amino acids. Germline CDR1 is KGHSH and CDR2 is LQKENI. CDR3 bases: TGTGCCAGCTCACTGACCCCAGGGGATACCAGGGAGACCCAGTACTTC. It encodes CASSLTPGDTRETQYF.

The chain links TRBV7-2 to TRBJ2-1; TRBD2 is a possible D gene (6 bases). In germline, CDR1 is SGHTA, CDR2 FQGNSA. V shed 7 bases and J shed 6 bases, with 13 bases lying between them. The CDR3 runs to 13 residues. CDR3 sequence reads: CASTREVGNEQFF. CDR3 DNA sequence: TGTGCCAGCACCAGGGAGGTCGGCAATGAGCAGTTCTTC.

This clone is judged medium-sized. V and J are TRBV5-4 and TRBJ2-1; D might be TRBD2 (6 bases). Per the germline V gene, CDR1 is SGHNT and CDR2 is YYREEE (reference sequence). V was clipped by 3 bases and J by 0 bases, with 16 bases between them. The CDR3 loop spans 17 amino acids. The CDR3 DNA reads TGTGCCAGCAGCTCTACGGAGGGAGGTCCCTCCTACAATGAGCAGTTCTTC. As protein: CASSSTEGGPSYNEQFF.

This clone appeared a few times. This chain links TRBV6-6 with TRBJ2-7, with D tentatively TRBD1 (6 bases). This CDR3 spans 14 amino acids. V was trimmed by 6 bases and J by 0 bases, leaving 12 bases between them. Germline CDR1 and CDR2: MNHNY and SVGAGI (reference sequence). The CDR3 sequence is CASSGTLNSYEQYF. The CDR3 DNA reads as TGTGCCAGCAGCGGGACACTTAACTCCTACGAGCAGTACTTC.

J is TRBJ2-1 and V is TRBV4-1; TRBD2 matches 8 bases. Germline lookup yields CDR1 MGHRA and CDR2 YSYEKL. The V gene end was trimmed by 4 bases and the J gene end by 3 bases; junction bases not matched to a gene: 8. This CDR3 spans 16 amino acids. CDR3 protein: CASSPTAGGYYNEQFF. DNA of the CDR3: TGCGCCAGCAGCCCGACGGCGGGAGGATACTACAATGAGCAGTTCTTC.

The gene calls are TRBV5-1 and TRBJ2-5; 7 bases agree with TRBD1. The germline V gene has CDR1 SGHRS and CDR2 YFSETQ. The V segment lost 1 base and the J segment 4 bases; nucleotides outside the gene matches: 4. The CDR3 spans 14 residues. The CDR3 loop is CASSLPGGRETQYF. In DNA, the CDR3 is TGCGCCAGCAGCTTGCCAGGGGGACGAGAGACCCAGTACTTC.

The chain links TRBV30 to TRBJ1-2; possible D gene TRBD1, 5 bases. Trimming left V 0 bases short and J 5 bases short, with 7 bases between. This CDR3 spans 12 amino acids. From germline, CDR1 is GTSNPN and CDR2 SVGIG (reference sequence). The chain's CDR3 is CAWSVAGYGYTF. The CDR3 bases are TGTGCCTGGAGTGTCGCAGGGTATGGCTACACCTTC.

The chain carries TRBV13 and TRBJ2-1; perhaps TRBD2 as D (6 bases). The CDR3 has 19 amino acids. Germline CDR1 PRHDT, CDR2 FYEKMQ (reference sequence). V dropped 2 bases and J dropped 0 bases, with 20 bases sitting between them. DNA of the CDR3: TGTGCCAGCAGCTTAATAGGGAGGTCAAGTGGCAGCTCCTACAATGAGCAGTTCTTC. It codes for CASSLIGRSSGSSYNEQFF.

The V and J genes are TRBV7-8 and TRBJ2-5; TRBD2 agrees at 7 bases. With 5 bases clipped from V and 1 base from J, the junction kept 10 bases outside the gene matches. Germline CDR1 is SGHVS and CDR2 is FQNEAQ. The CDR3 is 16 amino acids. CDR3 sequence (DNA): TGTGCCAGCAGCGCAAGGGCGGGAGTGGGCCAAGAGACCCAGTACTTC. Protein product: CASSARAGVGQETQYF. The full variable domain, in which reference TRBV7-8 and TRBJ2-5 provide the parts outside the CDR3, is GAGVSQSPRYKVAKRGQDVALRCDPISGHVSLFWYQQALGQGPEFLTYFQNEAQLDKSGLPSDRFFAERPEGSVSTLKIQRTQQEDSAVYLCASSARAGVGQETQYFGPGTRLLVL.

The V call is TRBV28, the J call TRBJ2-7, with a weak D call TRBD1 (6 bases). V lost 6 bases and J 6 bases, leaving 15 bases between the germline ends. This CDR3 contains 13 residues. CDR1 MDHEN and CDR2 SYDVKM come from the germline V gene. The CDR3 nucleotides read TGTGCCAGCAGACCAGGGGCGCTTCCCGAGCAGTACTTC. This encodes CASRPGALPEQYF.

J is TRBJ2-3 and V is TRBV30; 11 nucleotides align to TRBD2. After removal of 5 bases from V and 5 bases from J, the junction contained 9 bases not matched to a gene. CDR3 length: 15 amino acids. Germline CDR1 and CDR2: GTSNPN and SVGIG (reference sequence). CDR3 residues: CAWGGTSGSLDTQYF. CDR3 in DNA: TGTGCCTGGGGCGGGACTAGCGGATCTTTAGATACGCAGTATTTT.

The table lists this clone with a few counts. The V gene is TRBV27, the J gene TRBJ2-5, with D uncertain. Germline CDR1 MNHEY, CDR2 SMNVEV (reference sequence). There are 18 residues in the CDR3. V gave up 8 bases and J gave up 0 bases, with 25 bases separating them. The CDR3 here is CASRERSRAPRYQETQYF. CDR3 coding DNA: TGTGCCAGCCGAGAAAGATCCCGAGCGCCCCGGTACCAAGAGACCCAGTACTTC.

The chain couples TRBV15 to TRBJ1-1; D gene ambiguous. This CDR3 is built from 13 residues. Between the trimmed V and J ends, which lost 1 base and 3 bases, there was a span of 6 bases. CDR1 LNHNV and CDR2 YYDKDF come from the germline V gene (reference sequence). The CDR3 DNA reads as TGTGCCACCAGCAGAGTGGAGGACACTGAAGCTTTCTTT. Translation gives CATSRVEDTEAFF.

This clone was observed many times. This chain uses TRBV6-6 with TRBJ1-4, with D perhaps TRBD1 (6 bases). Per germline, CDR1 MNHNY and CDR2 SVGAGI (reference sequence). V lost 0 bases and J 3 bases, leaving 8 bases between the germline ends. This CDR3 contains 15 residues. The chain's CDR3 is CASSYSTGANEKLFF. DNA for the CDR3: TGTGCCAGCAGTTACTCGACAGGTGCTAATGAAAAACTGTTTTTT.

This clone was counted a single time. V gene TRBV19 combines with J gene TRBJ1-6; 12 nucleotides match TRBD1. Per germline, CDR1 LNHDA and CDR2 SQIVND (reference sequence). The CDR3 spans 18 residues. V trimming: 3 bases; J trimming: 10 bases; junction bases outside the gene matches: 13. This chain's CDR3 is CASSIGDRGPLPNSPLHF. CDR3 nucleotide sequence: TGTGCCAGTAGTATTGGGGACAGGGGGCCACTTCCGAACTCACCCCTCCACTTT.

J is TRBJ1-2 and V is TRBV27; 7 bases fit TRBD1. After removal of 5 bases from V and 8 bases from J, the junction contained 14 bases not matched to a gene. This CDR3 has 15 residues. Germline assignment: CDR1 MNHEY and CDR2 SMNVEV (reference sequence). Written as DNA, the CDR3 is TGTGCCAGCAGTCCTCGACAGGGTAGGGCTGGGGGCTACACCTTC. Translating it yields CASSPRQGRAGGYTF.